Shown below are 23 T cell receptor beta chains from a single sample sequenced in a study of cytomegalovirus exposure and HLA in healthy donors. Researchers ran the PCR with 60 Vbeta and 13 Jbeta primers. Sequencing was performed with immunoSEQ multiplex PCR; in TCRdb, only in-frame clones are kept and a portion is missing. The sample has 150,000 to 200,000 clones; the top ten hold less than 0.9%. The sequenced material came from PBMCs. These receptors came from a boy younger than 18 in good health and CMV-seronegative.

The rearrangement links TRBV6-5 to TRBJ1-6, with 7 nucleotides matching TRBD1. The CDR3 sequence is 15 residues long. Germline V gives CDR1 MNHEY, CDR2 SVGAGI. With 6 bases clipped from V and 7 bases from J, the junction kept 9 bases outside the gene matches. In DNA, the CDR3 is TGTGCCAGCAGCGAACAGGGGCCCGGGAATTCACCCCTCCACTTT. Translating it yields CASSEQGPGNSPLHF.

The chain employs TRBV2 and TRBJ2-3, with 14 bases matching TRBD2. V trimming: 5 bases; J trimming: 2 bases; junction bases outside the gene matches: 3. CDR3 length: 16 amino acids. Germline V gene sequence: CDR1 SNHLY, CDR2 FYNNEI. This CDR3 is CASSRTSGGYTDTQYF. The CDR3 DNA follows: TGTGCCAGCAGTCGGACTAGCGGGGGGTACACAGATACGCAGTATTTT.

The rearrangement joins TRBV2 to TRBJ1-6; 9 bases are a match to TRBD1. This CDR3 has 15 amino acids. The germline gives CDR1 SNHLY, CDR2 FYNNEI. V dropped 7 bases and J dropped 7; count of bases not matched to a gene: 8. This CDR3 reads CASIALGQGNSPLHF. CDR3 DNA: TGTGCCAGCATTGCTCTGGGACAGGGAAATTCACCCCTCCACTTT.

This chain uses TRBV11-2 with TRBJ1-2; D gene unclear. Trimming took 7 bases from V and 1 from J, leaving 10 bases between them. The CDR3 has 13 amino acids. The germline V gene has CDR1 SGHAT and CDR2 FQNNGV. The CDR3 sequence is CASTSLVNYGYTF. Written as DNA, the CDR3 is TGTGCCAGCACCTCTTTAGTTAACTATGGCTACACCTTC.

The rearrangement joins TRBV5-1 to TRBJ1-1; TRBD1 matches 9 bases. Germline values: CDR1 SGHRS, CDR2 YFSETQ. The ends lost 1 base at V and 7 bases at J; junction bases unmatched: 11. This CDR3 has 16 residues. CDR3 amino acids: CASSLSPGTGSIEAFF. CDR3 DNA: TGCGCCAGCAGCTTGTCACCCGGGACAGGGAGTATTGAAGCTTTCTTT. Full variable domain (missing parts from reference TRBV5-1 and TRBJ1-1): KAGVTQTPRYLIKTRGQQVTLSCSPISGHRSVSWYQQTPGQGLQFLFEYFSETQRNKGNFPGRFSGRQFSNSRSEMNVSTLELGDSALYLCASSLSPGTGSIEAFFGQGTRLTVV.

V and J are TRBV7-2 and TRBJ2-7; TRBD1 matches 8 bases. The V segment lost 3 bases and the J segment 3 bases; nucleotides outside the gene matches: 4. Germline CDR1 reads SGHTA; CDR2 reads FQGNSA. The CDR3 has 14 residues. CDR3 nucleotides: TGTGCCAGCAGCTTCTTAACAGGGGGCTACGAGCAGTACTTC. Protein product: CASSFLTGGYEQYF.

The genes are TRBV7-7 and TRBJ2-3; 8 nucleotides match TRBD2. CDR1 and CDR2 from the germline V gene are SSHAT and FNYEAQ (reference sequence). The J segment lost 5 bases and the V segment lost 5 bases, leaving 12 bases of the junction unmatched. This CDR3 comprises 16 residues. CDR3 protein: CASSLGSGGIGDTQYF. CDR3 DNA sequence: TGTGCCAGCAGCCTGGGGAGCGGGGGTATAGGAGATACGCAGTATTTT.

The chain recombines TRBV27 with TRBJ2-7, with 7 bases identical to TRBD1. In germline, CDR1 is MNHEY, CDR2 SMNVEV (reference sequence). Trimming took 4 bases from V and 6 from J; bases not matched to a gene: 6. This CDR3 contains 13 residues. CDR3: CASSWDRVGEQYF. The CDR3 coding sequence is TGTGCCAGCAGTTGGGACAGAGTAGGCGAGCAGTACTTC.

In nucleotides, the CDR3 is TGTGCCAGCAGAAATCAAGGGGCGGGGGACACTGAAGCTTTCTTT. Translated, it gives CASRNQGAGDTEAFF. The chain links TRBV5-4 to TRBJ1-1, with D perhaps TRBD1 (5 bases). CDR1 SGHNT and CDR2 YYREEE come from the germline V gene (reference sequence). The CDR3 contains 15 residues. V was clipped by 5 bases and J by 3 bases, with 17 bases between them.

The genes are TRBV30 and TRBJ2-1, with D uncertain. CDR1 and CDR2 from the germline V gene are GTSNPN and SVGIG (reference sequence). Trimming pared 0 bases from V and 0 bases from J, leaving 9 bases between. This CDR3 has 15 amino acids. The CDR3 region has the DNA TGTGCCTGGAGTGTACTATGGAGCTCCTACAATGAGCAGTTCTTC. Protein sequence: CAWSVLWSSYNEQFF.

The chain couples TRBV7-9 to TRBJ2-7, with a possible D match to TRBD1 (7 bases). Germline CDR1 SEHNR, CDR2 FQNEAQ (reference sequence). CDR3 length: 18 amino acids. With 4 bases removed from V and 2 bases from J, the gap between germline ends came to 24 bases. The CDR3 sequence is CASSSGRERGLGTYEQYF. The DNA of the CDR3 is TGTGCCAGCAGCTCCGGTCGGGAGAGGGGGCTAGGGACCTACGAGCAGTACTTC.

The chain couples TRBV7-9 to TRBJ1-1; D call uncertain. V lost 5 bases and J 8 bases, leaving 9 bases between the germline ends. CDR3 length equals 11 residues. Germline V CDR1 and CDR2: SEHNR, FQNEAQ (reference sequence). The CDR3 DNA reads TGTGCCAGCAGCCCCTCCTCGGAAGCTTTCTTT. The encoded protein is CASSPSSEAFF.

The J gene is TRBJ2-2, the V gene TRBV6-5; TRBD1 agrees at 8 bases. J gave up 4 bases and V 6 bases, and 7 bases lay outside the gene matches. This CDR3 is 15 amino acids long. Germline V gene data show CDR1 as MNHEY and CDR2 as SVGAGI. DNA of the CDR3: TGTGCCAGCAGAGGGGACAGGTCCCCCACCGGGGAGCTGTTTTTT. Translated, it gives CASRGDRSPTGELFF.

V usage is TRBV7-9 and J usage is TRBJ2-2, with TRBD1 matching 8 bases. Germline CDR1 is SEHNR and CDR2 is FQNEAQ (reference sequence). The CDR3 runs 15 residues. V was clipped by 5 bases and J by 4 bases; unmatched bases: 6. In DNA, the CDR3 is TGTGCCAGCAGCCCCCAGGGGGCAGGCACCGGGGAGCTGTTTTTT. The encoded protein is CASSPQGAGTGELFF.

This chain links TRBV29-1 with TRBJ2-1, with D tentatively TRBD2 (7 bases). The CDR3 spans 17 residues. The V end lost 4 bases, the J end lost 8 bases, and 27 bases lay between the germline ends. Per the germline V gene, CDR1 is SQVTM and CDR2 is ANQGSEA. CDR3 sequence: CSVVPPGGGLDGDEQFF. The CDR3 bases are TGCAGCGTTGTTCCACCCGGGGGCGGACTAGACGGCGATGAGCAGTTCTTC.

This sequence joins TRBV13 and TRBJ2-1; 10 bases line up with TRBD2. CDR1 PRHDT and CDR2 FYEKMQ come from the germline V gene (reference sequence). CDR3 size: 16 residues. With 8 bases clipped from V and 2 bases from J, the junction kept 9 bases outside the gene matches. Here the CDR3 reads CASGERTSGAYNEQFF. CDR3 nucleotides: TGTGCCAGCGGGGAAAGAACTAGCGGGGCCTACAATGAGCAGTTCTTC. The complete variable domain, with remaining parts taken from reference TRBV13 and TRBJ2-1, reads AAGVIQSPRHLIKEKRETATLKCYPIPRHDTVYWYQQGPGQDPQFLISFYEKMQSDKGSIPDRFSAQQFSDYHSELNMSSLELGDSALYFCASGERTSGAYNEQFFGPGTRLTVL.

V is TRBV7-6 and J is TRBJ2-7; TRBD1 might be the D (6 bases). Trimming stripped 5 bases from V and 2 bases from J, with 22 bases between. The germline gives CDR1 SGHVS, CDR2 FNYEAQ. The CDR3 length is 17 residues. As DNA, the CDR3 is TGTGCCAGCAGCCCTCAGACCAACTGGGACACAGCCTACGAGCAGTACTTC. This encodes CASSPQTNWDTAYEQYF.

The chain's CDR3 is CASSFQTGDDGYTF. The DNA of the CDR3 is TGCGCCAGCAGCTTTCAGACAGGGGATGATGGCTACACCTTC. V and J are TRBV5-1 and TRBJ1-2; 8 positions agree with TRBD1. Germline V lookup: CDR1 SGHRS, CDR2 YFSETQ. This CDR3 has 14 residues. Losses at the gene ends were 2 bases for V and 6 bases for J; bases not matched to a gene: 6.

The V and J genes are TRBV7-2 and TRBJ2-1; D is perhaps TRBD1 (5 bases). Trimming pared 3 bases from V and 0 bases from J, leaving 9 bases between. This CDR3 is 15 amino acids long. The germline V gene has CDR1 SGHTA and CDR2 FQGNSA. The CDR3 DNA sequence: TGTGCCAGCAGCTTCGACAGACTCTCCTACAATGAGCAGTTCTTC. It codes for CASSFDRLSYNEQFF.

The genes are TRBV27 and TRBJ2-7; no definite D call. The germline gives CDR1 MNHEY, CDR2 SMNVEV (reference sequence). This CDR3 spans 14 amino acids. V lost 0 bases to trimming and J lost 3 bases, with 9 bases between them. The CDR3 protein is CASSLSPTYYEQYF. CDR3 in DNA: TGTGCCAGCAGTTTATCGCCCACCTACTACGAGCAGTACTTC.

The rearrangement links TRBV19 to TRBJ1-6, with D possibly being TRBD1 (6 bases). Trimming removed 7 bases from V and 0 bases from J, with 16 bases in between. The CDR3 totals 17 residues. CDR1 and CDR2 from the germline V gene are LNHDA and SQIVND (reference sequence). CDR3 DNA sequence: TGTGCCAGTAACGACAGGAGAGTTAGCTCCTATAATTCACCCCTCCACTTT. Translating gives CASNDRRVSSYNSPLHF.

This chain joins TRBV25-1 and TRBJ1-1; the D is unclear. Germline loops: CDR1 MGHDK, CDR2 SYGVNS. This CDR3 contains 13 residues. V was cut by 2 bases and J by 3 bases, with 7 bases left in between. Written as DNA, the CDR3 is TGTGCCAGCAGTGAAGGAGCGGACACTGAAGCTTTCTTT. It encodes CASSEGADTEAFF.

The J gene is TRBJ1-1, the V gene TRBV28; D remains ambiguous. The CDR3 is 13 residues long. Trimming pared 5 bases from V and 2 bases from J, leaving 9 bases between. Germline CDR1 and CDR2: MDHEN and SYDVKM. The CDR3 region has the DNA TGTGCCAGCAGTCCCCCCCCAAACACTGAAGCTTTCTTT. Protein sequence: CASSPPPNTEAFF. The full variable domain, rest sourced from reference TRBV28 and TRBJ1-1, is DVKVTQSSRYLVKRTGEKVFLECVQDMDHENMFWYRQDPGLGLRLIYFSYDVKMKEKGDIPEGYSVSREKKERFSLILESASTNQTSMYLCASSPPPNTEAFFGQGTRLTVV.